Below are 31 T cell receptor beta chains sequenced from a single sample in a study of post-analysis software for immune sequencing data. Study-level points and caveats: Patients carried several TRBV segments more frequently than controls did, and TRBV5-6, TRBV5-1 and TRBV20-1 were among them.

The antigens these receptors bind are not known. Included in the TCR beta cDNA libraries were unique molecular identifiers. TCRdb itself ran the PCR reads through MiXCR, one entry per CDR3 protein. The sample has some 890,000 distinct CDR3 sequences, about 50% seen once. Sequencing used blood. The receptors were gathered from a girl aged 10 to 17 with multiple sclerosis.

The V call is TRBV5-1, the J call TRBJ1-4; D uncertain. Germline V gives CDR1 SGHRS, CDR2 YFSETQ. Trimming shortened V by 5 bases and J by 0 bases, and 8 bases separated the two germline ends. The CDR3 extends over 14 amino acids. CDR3 protein: CASSLRTTNEKLFF. CDR3 DNA: TGCGCCAGCAGTCTCCGGACAACTAATGAAAAACTGTTTTTT.

The V gene is TRBV4-2, the J gene TRBJ2-5; D is unresolved. The length of the CDR3 is 14 residues. Germline V gives CDR1 LGHNA, CDR2 YNFKEQ. Deletions cut 0 bases from V and 11 bases from J, with 16 bases between. The CDR3 loop reads CASSQDSSEPQQYF. CDR3 sequence (DNA): TGTGCCAGCAGCCAAGATTCGTCGGAGCCCCAACAGTACTTC.

The CDR3, as DNA: TGCAGTGCTAAGGGGGGATCCTACGAGCAGTACTTC. Its protein product is CSAKGGSYEQYF. The V gene is TRBV20-1, the J gene TRBJ2-7; D is tentatively TRBD1 or TRBD2 (6 bases each). This CDR3 region has 12 residues. The V gene lost 4 bases and the J gene lost 1 base, with 8 bases spanning the gap. Germline-derived CDR1 and CDR2 are DFQATT and SNEGSKA (reference sequence).

V is TRBV29-1 and J is TRBJ1-5; the D is unclear. Per germline, CDR1 SQVTM and CDR2 ANQGSEA. The CDR3 spans 12 residues. Trimming removed 0 bases at V and 4 bases at J, with 4 bases between. The CDR3 DNA follows: TGCAGCGTTGAAGATGGGAATCAGCCCCAGCATTTT. It yields the protein CSVEDGNQPQHF.

The CDR3, as DNA: TGTGCCAGCAGCTTAGAAGCGGAGAGCTCCTACAATGAGCAGTTCTTC. This codes for CASSLEAESSYNEQFF. The rearrangement joins TRBV7-6 to TRBJ2-1; tentatively, D is TRBD2 (5 bases). Germline V gene sequence: CDR1 SGHVS, CDR2 FNYEAQ. The CDR3 runs to 16 residues. Trimming stripped 1 base from V and 0 bases from J, with 10 bases between.

This chain's CDR3 is CASSFDRPHTQYF. As DNA, the CDR3 is TGTGCCAGCAGCTTCGACCGCCCGCATACGCAGTATTTT. The gene calls are TRBV11-2 and TRBJ2-3; no definite D call. From germline, CDR1 is SGHAT and CDR2 FQNNGV. Trimming took off 3 bases at V and 7 bases at J, with 11 bases between the two ends. The CDR3 loop spans 13 amino acids.

This clonotype occurred a few times. This chain uses TRBV11-2 with TRBJ2-4; 8 nucleotides align to TRBD1. The DNA end is more similar to TRBJ2-7, so the J call may be wrong. In germline, CDR1 is SGHAT, CDR2 FQNNGV. The CDR3 is made up of 18 amino acids. The CDR3 loop is CASSWGSGQGASSYEQYF. In nucleotides, the CDR3 is TGTGCCAGCAGCTGGGGTTCCGGGCAGGGGGCTAGCTCCTACGAGCAGTACTTC.

This chain joins TRBV5-1 and TRBJ2-1; 14 nucleotides match TRBD2. CDR3 size: 16 residues. Germline V lookup: CDR1 SGHRS, CDR2 YFSETQ. The V and J ends lost 4 bases and 5 bases, in that order; junction bases with no gene match: 5. The CDR3 coding sequence is TGCGCCAGCAGCCCGGGGGGACTAGCGGGGGACAATGAGCAGTTCTTC. Translated: CASSPGGLAGDNEQFF.

The chain joins TRBV5-1 to TRBJ2-3; D remains ambiguous. The CDR3 length is 17 residues. Germline V gene sequence: CDR1 SGHRS, CDR2 YFSETQ. Trimming left V 0 bases short and J 2 bases short, with 16 bases between. CDR3 bases: TGCGCCAGCAGCTTGGGGCCCAGCAACCTGTACACAGATACGCAGTATTTT. Translated: CASSLGPSNLYTDTQYF.

Only a few counts were recorded for this clonotype. The chain links TRBV29-1 to TRBJ1-2, with D tentatively TRBD1 (6 bases). V was pared by 7 bases and J by 6 bases, with 15 bases between. The CDR3 is 12 amino acids. The germline V gene has CDR1 SQVTM and CDR2 ANQGSEA. The CDR3 is CSAEQGEDGYTF. The CDR3 nucleotides are TGCAGCGCCGAACAGGGAGAGGATGGCTACACCTTC.

Regarding this clonotype: One end of the junction varies from germline; a read error may be responsible. This chain joins TRBV29-1 and TRBJ2-1; D perhaps matches TRBD2 (6 bases). Looked up from germline, CDR1 is SQVTM and CDR2 is ANQGSEA. This CDR3 region has 14 residues. The CDR3 is CSVGRGITYNGQFF. In DNA form, the CDR3 reads TGCAGCGTTGGGAGGGGAATTACCTACAATGGGCAGTTCTTC.

In this sample, this clonotype turned up a few times. CDR3 DNA: TGTGCCAGCACCAGGGCGGGACTGGCTACCTACGAGCAGTACTTC. It encodes CASTRAGLATYEQYF. This chain links TRBV11-2 with TRBJ2-7, with D perhaps TRBD2 (6 bases). CDR1 and CDR2 (germline): SGHAT, FQNNGV. There are 15 residues in the CDR3. V dropped 7 bases and J dropped 2 bases, with 18 bases sitting between them.

As DNA, the CDR3 is TGTGCCAGCAGCGTAGAGGGAGGGCTTAATGAAAAACTGTTTTTT. Its protein product is CASSVEGGLNEKLFF. The rearrangement links TRBV9 to TRBJ1-4; D ambiguous. Deletions cut 0 bases from V and 4 bases from J, with 10 bases between. Germline V CDR1 and CDR2: SGDLS, YYNGEE. The CDR3 is 15 amino acids.

This clonotype was seen a single time. The chain carries TRBV9 and TRBJ1-2; 9 bases are shared with TRBD1. Germline V gene lookup returns CDR1 SGDLS and CDR2 YYNGEE. The CDR3 length is 18 residues. With V trimmed by 3 bases and J by 2 bases, 14 bases remained unmatched. The CDR3, as DNA: TGTGCCAGCAGCGGCCACGGGGGACAGGGTGCCGCAAACTATGGCTACACCTTC. It encodes CASSGHGGQGAANYGYTF. Drawing the rest from reference TRBV9 and TRBJ1-2, the complete variable domain is DSGVTQTPKHLITATGQRVTLRCSPRSGDLSVYWYQQSLDQGLQFLIQYYNGEERAKGNILERFSAQQFPDLHSELNLSSLELGDSALYFCASSGHGGQGAANYGYTFGSGTRLTVV.

This clonotype was counted between two and nine times. The V gene is TRBV7-9, the J gene TRBJ2-3; 11 bases are shared with TRBD2. The germline V gene encodes CDR1 SEHNR and CDR2 FQNEAQ (reference sequence). CDR3 length: 15 amino acids. After removal of 5 bases from V and 2 bases from J, the junction contained 3 bases not matched to a gene. CDR3 protein: CASSAGLAVTDTQYF. CDR3 nucleotide sequence: TGTGCCAGCAGCGCGGGACTAGCGGTCACAGATACGCAGTATTTT. Full variable domain (rest looked up from reference TRBV7-9 and TRBJ2-3): DTGVSQNPRHKITKRGQNVTFRCDPISEHNRLYWYRQTLGQGPEFLTYFQNEAQLEKSRLLSDRFSAERPKGSFSTLEIQRTEQGDSAMYLCASSAGLAVTDTQYFGPGTRLTVL.

This clonotype came up a few times. The rearrangement joins TRBV20-1 to TRBJ2-1; D remains ambiguous. The CDR3 is made up of 16 amino acids. V was trimmed by 6 bases and J by 0 bases, leaving 18 bases between them. Germline CDR1 is DFQATT and CDR2 is SNEGSKA (reference sequence). As DNA, the CDR3 is TGCAGTGCAAAGAGGTATGAGACGGGCTCCTACAATGAGCAGTTCTTC. This encodes CSAKRYETGSYNEQFF.

To note about this clonotype: As the CDR3 is not closed by the conserved phenylalanine or tryptophan, this likely results from a read error. This chain links TRBV6-5 with TRBJ2-7; D remains unclear. Deletions cut 0 bases from V and 2 bases from J, with 5 bases between. Germline CDR1 MNHEY, CDR2 SVGAGI. The CDR3 is 13 residues long. DNA for the CDR3: TGTGCCAGCAGTTACTCCCGCGCCTACGAGCAGTACTGC. Translating it yields CASSYSRAYEQYC.

V usage is TRBV5-1 and J usage is TRBJ2-5; the match to TRBD2 covers 8 bases. From germline, CDR1 is SGHRS and CDR2 YFSETQ. The CDR3 contains 14 residues. V trimming: 4 bases; J trimming: 5 bases; junction bases outside the gene matches: 7. The CDR3 bases are TGCGCCAGCAGCGAACGAGCGGGGGATGAGACCCAGTACTTC. Encoded protein: CASSERAGDETQYF.

This clonotype came up a few times. The chain couples TRBV5-1 to TRBJ2-7; 9 bases fit TRBD2. The length of the CDR3 is 14 residues. Germline V gene sequence: CDR1 SGHRS, CDR2 YFSETQ. V lost 1 base to trimming and J lost 3 bases; unmatched junction nucleotides: 2. CDR3 sequence: CASSLRTSDYEQYF. CDR3 nucleotides: TGCGCCAGCAGCTTGAGGACTAGCGACTACGAGCAGTACTTC.

V is TRBV30 and J is TRBJ1-1; TRBD1 is a possible D gene (6 bases). Germline V CDR1 and CDR2: GTSNPN, SVGIG (reference sequence). With 4 bases removed from V and 1 base from J, the gap between germline ends came to 10 bases. The CDR3 loop spans 13 amino acids. CDR3 bases: TGTGCCTGGACAGGGGCGACGAACACTGAAGCTTTCTTT. Translating it yields CAWTGATNTEAFF.

This clonotype turned up a few times. V is TRBV6-1 and J is TRBJ1-5, with 8 bases matching TRBD1. Germline assignment: CDR1 MNHNS and CDR2 SASEGT. The CDR3 is 13 amino acids. V dropped 11 bases and J dropped 6; count of bases not matched to a gene: 9. The CDR3 coding sequence is TGTGCCTTCGGACAGGGACGTTTTCAGCCCCAGCATTTT. Its translation: CAFGQGRFQPQHF.

V usage is TRBV20-1 and J usage is TRBJ2-1; the match to TRBD2 covers 7 bases. CDR3 length: 10 residues. The germline V gene encodes CDR1 DFQATT and CDR2 SNEGSKA (reference sequence). The CDR3 DNA is TGCAACACGTGGGAGGGTGAGCAGTTCTTC. This sequence encodes CNTWEGEQFF.

The chain combines TRBV5-1 with TRBJ1-2, with 10 nucleotides matching TRBD1. V dropped 1 base and J dropped 4; count of bases not matched to a gene: 10. The CDR3 runs to 17 residues. In germline, CDR1 is SGHRS, CDR2 YFSETQ. The DNA of the CDR3 is TGCGCCAGCAGCTTGTCATCGACAGGGGGCTTTAGCTATGGCTACACCTTC. Translating gives CASSLSSTGGFSYGYTF.

V and J are TRBV20-1 and TRBJ2-7, with D unclear. Per the germline V gene, CDR1 is DFQATT and CDR2 is SNEGSKA (reference sequence). V was shortened by 0 bases and J by 4 bases, with 10 bases between the two germline ends. The CDR3 is 13 residues long. CDR3 in DNA: TGCAGTGCTAGAGATATTTTGGCGTACGAGCAGTACTTC. Translated: CSARDILAYEQYF.

The chain recombines TRBV15 with TRBJ2-3, with 9 bases matching TRBD2. V lost 0 bases to trimming and J lost 2 bases; unmatched junction nucleotides: 9. The germline V gene has CDR1 LNHNV and CDR2 YYDKDF (reference sequence). This CDR3 is built from 18 residues. As DNA, the CDR3 is TGTGCCACCAGCAGAGATCGCGAGGAGCGGGGGGACACAGATACGCAGTATTTT. Protein: CATSRDREERGDTDTQYF.

The chain couples TRBV3-1 to TRBJ1-6; tentative D call: TRBD1 (6 bases). The V gene's germline CDR1 is LGHDT and CDR2 YNNKEL (reference sequence). The CDR3 covers 15 residues. V lost 4 bases and J lost 3, with 10 bases in between. The CDR3 protein is CASSLRQVYNSPLHF. In DNA form, the CDR3 reads TGTGCCAGCAGCCTAAGACAGGTCTATAATTCACCCCTCCACTTT.

V is TRBV5-1 and J is TRBJ2-1; D possibly corresponds to TRBD2 (5 bases). Trimming removed 4 bases at V and 10 bases at J, with 18 bases between. This CDR3 is 14 amino acids long. In germline, CDR1 is SGHRS, CDR2 YFSETQ. The CDR3 sequence: CASSLTTSNQEQFF. DNA of the CDR3: TGCGCCAGCAGCCTGACTACCTCCAATCAAGAGCAGTTCTTC. Complete variable domain (other parts from reference TRBV5-1 and TRBJ2-1): KAGVTQTPRYLIKTRGQQVTLSCSPISGHRSVSWYQQTPGQGLQFLFEYFSETQRNKGNFPGRFSGRQFSNSRSEMNVSTLELGDSALYLCASSLTTSNQEQFFGPGTRLTVL.

The rearrangement links TRBV29-1 to TRBJ2-3; 8 bases line up with TRBD2. The CDR3 is made up of 12 amino acids. Germline V lookup: CDR1 SQVTM, CDR2 ANQGSEA. V shed 8 bases and J 4 bases; nucleotides not matched to a gene: 5. The DNA for the CDR3 is TGCAGCACAGGAGCGGGGGCAGATACGCAGTATTTT. Protein: CSTGAGADTQYF.

The gene calls are TRBV29-1 and TRBJ1-4; tentatively, D is TRBD1 (5 bases). V was trimmed by 6 bases and J by 5 bases, leaving 16 bases between them. The CDR3 length is 14 residues. CDR1 and CDR2 from the germline V gene are SQVTM and ANQGSEA. DNA of the CDR3: TGCAGCGTGGGTAAGGGGACGACGAATGAAAAACTGTTTTTT. This gives the protein CSVGKGTTNEKLFF.

The table lists this clonotype with a few counts. V is TRBV7-2 and J is TRBJ2-5, with TRBD2 identical over 7 bases. There are 15 residues in the CDR3. V lost 1 base to trimming and J lost 5 bases; unmatched junction nucleotides: 7. CDR1 and CDR2 from the germline V gene are SGHTA and FQGNSA. The CDR3 sequence is CASSLGGGSVETQYF. CDR3 DNA sequence: TGTGCCAGCAGCTTAGGGGGCGGGAGCGTCGAGACCCAGTACTTC.

This clonotype showed up just once. V gene TRBV13 combines with J gene TRBJ2-5; 7 bases are a match to TRBD2. The CDR3 has 14 residues. Germline V CDR1 and CDR2: PRHDT, FYEKMQ (reference sequence). Trimming took 2 bases from V and 3 from J; bases not matched to a gene: 3. As DNA, the CDR3 is TGTGCCAGCAGCTTACTAGCGGAGAAAGAGACCCAGTACTTC. It codes for CASSLLAEKETQYF.